This T cell receptor (beta chain) was profiled in a study of cytomegalovirus exposure and HLA in healthy donors. Study-level background: Previous work identified 120 million or so unique TCR beta sequences from around 200 million T cells.

The PCR employed 60 Vbeta primers together with 13 Jbeta primers. The method was immunoSEQ multiplex PCR; TCRdb's version includes in-frame clones alone and lacks a portion of them. The repertoire consists of about 150,000 clones, with around 74% occurring once and the leading ten covering over 1.1%. Study conclusions and caveats: A later analysis linked a missense DCLRE1C variant to TCR beta V- and J-gene trimming. Fewer N-insertions (relative to the roughly 610-donor mean) were reportedly seen in an Asian-associated ancestry cluster in a later analysis.

Comment on this clone: What it recognizes is unknown.

The sample consisted of PBMCs. This TCR came from a man between 18 and 29 years old in good health and CMV-seronegative.

The CDR3 reads CASSLDWTGSTDTQYF. CDR3 DNA: TGTGCCAGCAGCTTAGATTGGACGGGAAGCACAGATACGCAGTATTTT. This chain joins TRBV11-2 and TRBJ2-3, with a weak D call TRBD2 (5 bases). The CDR3 length is 16 residues. The V gene lost 0 bases and the J gene lost 0 bases, with 10 bases spanning the gap. The germline V gene encodes CDR1 SGHAT and CDR2 FQNNGV.